Following are 27 T cell receptor beta chains from one sample sequenced in a study of T cells in Graves' hyperthyroidism and ophthalmopathy. From RNA transcripts, TCR beta CDR3 regions were amplified. Initially, a first-round RT-PCR of the TCR CDR3 employed the HTBI primer set. One entry per CDR3 protein results from TCRdb running MiXCR on the multiplex PCR reads. The table has some 600,000 distinct CDR3 sequences, approximately 14% seen once. The sample consisted of blood. All receptors derive from a woman aged 25-40 years with Graves' hyperthyroidism that later progressed to Graves' ophthalmopathy.

In its sample, this clonotype was seen many times. This rearrangement joins TRBV7-2 to TRBJ2-5; maybe TRBD1 (7 bases). V lost 5 bases and J lost 5, with 18 bases in between. This CDR3 has 15 amino acids. Per the germline V gene, CDR1 is SGHTA and CDR2 is FQGNSA. In nucleotides, the CDR3 is TGTGCCAGCAGCCTAGAACGGGCAGGGGGGGAGACCCAGTACTTC. Protein product: CASSLERAGGETQYF.

This clonotype was detected ten times or more. The chain joins TRBV6-5 to TRBJ1-4; TRBD1 might be the D (5 bases). The V end was cut by 2 bases, the J end by 5 bases, with 9 bases between. The CDR3 is made up of 14 amino acids. CDR1 MNHEY and CDR2 SVGAGI come from the germline V gene. CDR3 residues: CASSYTGDNEKLFF. For the CDR3, the DNA is TGTGCCAGCAGTTACACGGGGGACAATGAAAAACTGTTTTTT.

The table lists this clonotype with many counts. The rearrangement joins TRBV12-5 to TRBJ1-5; D is uncertain. Trimming removed 4 bases from V and 2 bases from J, with 12 bases in between. The V gene's germline CDR1 is LGHNT and CDR2 FRNRAP. This CDR3 spans 15 amino acids. CDR3 in DNA: TGTGCTAGTGGTTGGGCCGCCCCGGGCAATCAGCCCCAGCATTTT. Its protein is CASGWAAPGNQPQHF.

At least ten counts were recorded for this clonotype. This chain connects TRBV6-1 to TRBJ1-1; TRBD1 might be the D (5 bases). The CDR3 extends over 15 amino acids. CDR1 is MNHNS, CDR2 SASEGT, per germline. Between the trimmed V and J ends, which lost 3 bases and 6 bases, there was a span of 17 bases. In nucleotides, the CDR3 is TGTGCCAGCAGTGAGAGGGGTCAGGCCCTCCCTGAAGCTTTCTTT. It translates to CASSERGQALPEAFF.

The chain carries TRBV5-1 and TRBJ1-1; 8 bases match TRBD1. Losses at the gene ends were 7 bases for V and 1 base for J; bases not matched to a gene: 12. CDR3 length: 16 amino acids. Germline loops: CDR1 SGHRS, CDR2 YFSETQ. CDR3: CASRQGAFAGNTEAFF. The CDR3 coding sequence is TGCGCCAGCCGCCAGGGGGCGTTTGCTGGGAACACTGAAGCTTTCTTT.

This clonotype occurred many times. The rearrangement uses TRBV24-1 and TRBJ1-5; D remains unclear. Germline CDR1 KGHDR, CDR2 SFDVKD. The CDR3 has 16 residues. Trimming left V 5 bases short and J 1 base short, with 14 bases between. As DNA, the CDR3 is TGTGCCACCAGTGGTAAGGGAATGGACAGCAATCAGCCCCAGCATTTT. Its protein is CATSGKGMDSNQPQHF.

This clonotype was counted ten times or more. J is TRBJ2-1 and V is TRBV7-2, with TRBD2 as a possible D gene (6 bases). V shed 1 base and J shed 5 bases, with 12 bases lying between them. Germline CDR1 is SGHTA and CDR2 is FQGNSA. CDR3 length: 15 residues. CDR3 DNA sequence: TGTGCCAGCAGCTTAGAAGCGGGCCGCAACAATGAGCAGTTCTTC. The encoded protein is CASSLEAGRNNEQFF.

This clonotype was observed at least ten times. V gene TRBV12-3 or TRBV12-4 combines with J gene TRBJ1-2; TRBD1 might be the D (5 bases). This CDR3 is built from 12 residues. Trimming shortened V by 5 bases and J by 7 bases, and 11 bases separated the two germline ends. The CDR3 spells CASSLDMGGYTF. DNA of the CDR3: TGTGCCAGCAGTCTGGACATGGGTGGCTACACCTTC.

The table lists this clonotype with many counts. The chain employs TRBV3-2 and TRBJ1-6; TRBD1, the table's D call, was not compared with the DNA. TRBV3-2 is tagged as a pseudogene. The CDR3 is 12 residues long. CDR3 DNA sequence: TGTGCCAGCCGCAGGGACATTTCACCCCTCCACTTT. Its protein is CASRRDISPLHF.

V usage is TRBV15 and J usage is TRBJ1-1; no reliable D call. CDR1 and CDR2 from the germline V gene are LNHNV and YYDKDF (reference sequence). V lost 3 bases and J lost 2, with 4 bases in between. The CDR3 loop spans 12 amino acids. CDR3 DNA: TGTGCCACCAGCAGGGTTAACACTGAAGCTTTCTTT. Translation: CATSRVNTEAFF.

This clonotype occurred a few times. The rearrangement uses TRBV6-2 or TRBV6-3 and TRBJ2-1; 9 positions agree with TRBD2. V shed 5 bases and J 10 bases; nucleotides not matched to a gene: 15. This CDR3 contains 16 residues. Germline V gene data show CDR1 as MNHEY and CDR2 as SVGEGT. In DNA, the CDR3 is TGTGCCAGCAGTGGAGGGAAATTGAGGACTAGCGACGAGCAGTTCTTC. It yields the protein CASSGGKLRTSDEQFF.

This clonotype was recorded at least ten times. The J gene is TRBJ2-5, the V gene TRBV7-3; D may correspond to TRBD1 or TRBD2 (5 bases each). CDR1 and CDR2 (germline): SGHTA, FQGTGA. The CDR3 loop spans 15 amino acids. V lost 5 bases and J 5 bases, leaving 18 bases between the germline ends. CDR3 coding DNA: TGTGCCAGCAGCACGTCTGGGGGAGATATTGAGACCCAGTACTTC. This sequence encodes CASSTSGGDIETQYF.

There are many counts of this clonotype. This chain connects TRBV4-1 to TRBJ1-2; D not certain. V was trimmed by 2 bases and J by 8 bases, leaving 12 bases between them. The germline gives CDR1 MGHRA, CDR2 YSYEKL. The CDR3 runs 13 residues. The CDR3 DNA is TGCGCCAGCAGCCAATTAGGGATGTCCGGCTACACCTTC. Protein: CASSQLGMSGYTF.

This clonotype was seen many times. The chain combines TRBV13 with TRBJ2-7; TRBD2 matches 7 bases. The CDR3 sequence is 15 residues long. Germline V lookup: CDR1 PRHDT, CDR2 FYEKMQ (reference sequence). V dropped 4 bases and J dropped 5; count of bases not matched to a gene: 11. CDR3 protein: CASSSQRGGPDEQYF. CDR3 DNA sequence: TGTGCCAGCAGCTCTCAGCGGGGAGGGCCCGACGAGCAGTACTTC.

This clonotype was detected a few times. Here the CDR3 omits its conserved ending phenylalanine or tryptophan, so a read error is the likely source. This chain links TRBV6-1 with TRBJ2-1, with D unresolved. The germline gives CDR1 MNHNS, CDR2 SASEGT. V was cut by 6 bases and J by 7 bases, with 13 bases left in between. The CDR3 spans 13 residues. The DNA of the CDR3 is TGTGCCAGCAGCGCTACAACCTGGAATGAGCAGTTCCTC. It specifies CASSATTWNEQFL.

J is TRBJ1-6 and V is TRBV15; 9 bases are a match to TRBD1. CDR1 and CDR2 from the germline V gene are LNHNV and YYDKDF (reference sequence). This CDR3 comprises 15 residues. J gave up 5 bases and V 9 bases, and 8 bases lay outside the gene matches. The CDR3 here is CATTGGQGHNSPLHF. CDR3 DNA sequence: TGTGCCACAACCGGAGGACAGGGGCATAATTCACCCCTCCACTTT.

This sequence joins TRBV19 and TRBJ2-7; maybe TRBD1 (6 bases). The germline gives CDR1 LNHDA, CDR2 SQIVND (reference sequence). The CDR3 contains 14 residues. V gave up 4 bases and J gave up 3 bases, with 13 bases separating them. CDR3: CASSTQGLIYEQYF. CDR3 nucleotide sequence: TGTGCCAGTAGTACACAGGGCCTGATCTACGAGCAGTACTTC.

Comment on this clonotype: This could be a read error, since a much larger clone is one nucleotide away. CDR3 DNA sequence: TGTGCCAGCAGAGACAGGGGGCTAAGGAACACTGAAGCTTTCTTT. It translates to CASRDRGLRNTEAFF. J is TRBJ1-1 and V is TRBV3-1; TRBD1 matches 10 bases. The trim removed 6 bases at V and 1 base at J, leaving 5 bases unmatched. This CDR3 region has 15 residues. CDR1 and CDR2 (germline): LGHDT, YNNKEL (reference sequence).

Ten or more counts support this clonotype. CDR3 DNA sequence: TGCAGCGCTGCTTACAGGGTGGGCGAAAAACTGTTTTTT. Encoded protein: CSAAYRVGEKLFF. The chain has TRBV29-1 and TRBJ1-4, with D perhaps TRBD1 (6 bases). Germline CDR1 and CDR2: SQVTM and ANQGSEA. This CDR3 region has 13 residues. V lost 7 bases to trimming and J lost 8 bases, with 17 bases between them.

This clonotype has a count of ten or more. The rearrangement links TRBV6-1 to TRBJ1-2; D is unresolved. Looked up from germline, CDR1 is MNHNS and CDR2 is SASEGT. The CDR3 is 13 residues long. Between the trimmed V and J ends, which lost 11 bases and 5 bases, there was a span of 18 bases. CDR3 coding DNA: TGTGCCGGTAGCGGGATGGAAGATTATGGCTACACCTTC. This encodes CAGSGMEDYGYTF.

This chain links TRBV4-1 with TRBJ1-6, with a tentative D call TRBD1 (5 bases). The germline V gene has CDR1 MGHRA and CDR2 YSYEKL. V lost 0 bases and J lost 9, with 18 bases in between. The CDR3 is 17 residues long. In nucleotides, the CDR3 is TGCGCCAGCAGCCAAGAGGAGGCCCCAGGGAAGGGTTCACCCCTCCACTTT. This encodes CASSQEEAPGKGSPLHF.

This clonotype was picked up many times. The chain couples TRBV13 to TRBJ2-3; D is undetermined. V was pared by 1 base and J by 4 bases, with 12 bases between. Germline loops: CDR1 PRHDT, CDR2 FYEKMQ (reference sequence). The CDR3 has 15 amino acids. The DNA of the CDR3 is TGTGCCAGCAGCTTAGTAGCCGAAAACGCAGATACGCAGTATTTT. Amino acid sequence: CASSLVAENADTQYF.

This clonotype was seen many times. The chain recombines TRBV29-1 with TRBJ1-1; D may be TRBD1 (5 bases). Germline loops: CDR1 SQVTM, CDR2 ANQGSEA. The CDR3 contains 14 residues. V was cut by 6 bases and J by 3 bases, with 17 bases left in between. This CDR3 reads CSVLPLDTHTEAFF. CDR3 sequence (DNA): TGCAGCGTCCTCCCGTTGGACACGCACACTGAAGCTTTCTTT.

This clonotype has ten or more counts. This sequence joins TRBV28 and TRBJ2-5; 7 bases align to TRBD1. Trimming at V came to 4 bases and at J to 6 bases, leaving 20 bases not matched to a gene. The CDR3 sequence is 18 residues long. Germline assignment: CDR1 MDHEN and CDR2 SYDVKM. CDR3: CASSSQGVAQAHRKTQYF. For the CDR3, the DNA is TGTGCCAGCAGTTCCCAGGGGGTTGCACAGGCCCACAGAAAGACCCAGTACTTC.

On this clonotype itself: A much more abundant neighbour one base away suggests this may be a read error. The gene calls are TRBV30 and TRBJ2-1; a weak D match, TRBD2 (6 bases). The CDR3 is 19 residues long. V lost 5 bases and J 0 bases, leaving 26 bases between the germline ends. CDR1 and CDR2 from the germline V gene are GTSNPN and SVGIG (reference sequence). CDR3 coding DNA: TGTGCCTGGTCGGGGAGGATGAGGGGTAGAGCAAGCTCCTACAATGAGCAGTTCTTC. This codes for CAWSGRMRGRASSYNEQFF.

This clonotype has at least ten counts. The chain is built from TRBV7-8 and TRBJ2-5; TRBD1 is a possible D gene (5 bases). The CDR3 consists of 14 residues. Germline V gene sequence: CDR1 SGHVS, CDR2 FQNEAQ. Trimming left V 10 bases short and J 4 bases short, with 19 bases between. In DNA form, the CDR3 reads TGTGCCACCGGGTCGGAGAGCCAGGGAGAGACCCAGTACTTC. It is translated as CATGSESQGETQYF. The full variable domain, its missing parts supplied by reference TRBV7-8 and TRBJ2-5, is GAGVSQSPRYKVAKRGQDVALRCDPISGHVSLFWYQQALGQGPEFLTYFQNEAQLDKSGLPSDRFFAERPEGSVSTLKIQRTQQEDSAVYLCATGSESQGETQYFGPGTRLLVL.

This clonotype was counted ten times or more. The CDR3 here is CASSPGSGNEQFF. Written as DNA, the CDR3 is TGTGCCAGCTCACCCGGGTCAGGCAATGAGCAGTTCTTC. The gene calls are TRBV18 and TRBJ2-1; D gene unclear. Trimming took 3 bases from V and 6 from J, leaving 9 bases between them. Germline V gives CDR1 KGHSH, CDR2 LQKENI. The CDR3 contains 13 residues.